These T cell receptor beta chains were read from a single sample in a study of blood T cell repertoires in COVID-19. Libraries were prepared by immunoSEQ multiplex PCR; TCRdb keeps only in-frame clonotypes and omits some of them. The sample includes just over 200,000 clones, more than 75% of them seen just once. The sample comprised peripheral blood. These receptors all come from a man older than 75 with acute or convalescent COVID-19. Both conserved end residues are part of each CDR3. A D gene is named only where the DNA matches it firmly. Size tells how often a clone was seen (once, few, many) or the class of an expanded clone, and some rows leave it out.

J gene	CDR3 length	V gene	clone size	D gene	CDR3 protein	CDR3 DNA
TRBJ2-5	15	TRBV3-1/TRBV3-2	.	TRBD2	CASSQGSAGGETQYF	TGTGCCAGCAGCCAAGGAAGCGCGGGAGGAGAGACCCAGTACTTC
TRBJ1-5	15	TRBV24-1	.	.	CATIIRQGRNQPQHF	TGTGCCACCATTATACGCCAGGGGCGCAATCAGCCCCAGCATTTT
TRBJ2-2	16	TRBV18	once	.	CASSPPSRLATGELFF	TGTGCCAGCTCACCACCCAGCAGGCTAGCCACCGGGGAGCTGTTTTTT
TRBJ2-3	14	TRBV25-1	.	.	CASAPRIGTDTQYF	TGTGCCAGCGCTCCTCGTATCGGGACAGATACGCAGTATTTT
TRBJ2-2	17	TRBV7-2	.	TRBD2	CASSLVLAGRPTGELFF	TGTGCCAGCAGCTTAGTACTAGCGGGACGACCGACCGGGGAGCTGTTTTTT
TRBJ1-5	13	TRBV30	.	TRBD1	CAWSRQGGQPQHF	TGTGCCTGGAGCCGACAGGGGGGTCAGCCCCAGCATTTT
TRBJ1-2	17	TRBV18	.	.	CASSPLSGLGRGYGYTF	TGTGCCAGCTCACCCCTGTCCGGACTTGGACGGGGGTATGGCTACACCTTC
TRBJ1-4	13	TRBV9	.	TRBD1	CASGGTANEKLFF	TGTGCCAGCGGCGGGACAGCTAATGAAAAACTGTTTTTT
TRBJ2-3	15	TRBV18	.	.	CASSPRSPEGKTQYF	TGTGCCAGCTCACCACGGAGCCCGGAGGGTAAAACGCAGTATTTT
TRBJ1-1	12	TRBV20-1	once	.	CSASSPQGAAFF	TGCAGTGCTAGTAGCCCCCAGGGCGCAGCTTTCTTT
TRBJ2-2	15	TRBV6-1	.	TRBD2	CAIPGGLAASGELFF	TGTGCCATCCCGGGAGGACTAGCGGCCTCCGGGGAGCTGTTTTTT
TRBJ2-5	15	TRBV5-4	.	.	CASSLGQRPQETQYF	TGTGCCAGCAGCTTGGGACAAAGGCCCCAAGAGACCCAGTACTTC
TRBJ1-2	17	TRBV18	once	TRBD1	CASSQAGTGGDGYGYTF	TGTGCCAGCTCCCAAGCCGGGACAGGGGGCGATGGGTATGGCTACACCTTC
TRBJ2-3	15	TRBV19	.	TRBD2	CASRRTSGRTDTQYF	TGTGCCAGTAGGCGGACTAGCGGTCGCACAGATACGCAGTATTTT
TRBJ1-2	12	TRBV18	.	.	CASSETGYGYTF	TGTGCCAGCTCTGAGACAGGCTATGGCTACACCTTC
TRBJ2-2	14	TRBV7-2	.	TRBD1	CASSPTGLNGELFF	TGTGCCAGCAGCCCGACAGGGTTAAACGGGGAGCTGTTTTTT
TRBJ2-7	12	TRBV12-3/TRBV12-4	.	.	CASSLRVYEQYF	TGTGCCAGCAGTTTACGGGTCTACGAGCAGTACTTC
TRBJ2-5	15	TRBV7-8	few	TRBD1	CASSFGSGGKETQYF	TGTGCCAGCAGCTTTGGGTCAGGGGGAAAGGAGACCCAGTACTTC
TRBJ1-1	16	TRBV4-1	.	.	CASSQDQGYSGTEAFF	TGCGCCAGCAGCCAAGATCAGGGCTATAGTGGCACTGAAGCTTTCTTT
TRBJ2-7	13	TRBV21-1	.	.	CASSNTSSYEQYF	TGTGCCAGCAGCAATACAAGCTCCTACGAGCAGTACTTC